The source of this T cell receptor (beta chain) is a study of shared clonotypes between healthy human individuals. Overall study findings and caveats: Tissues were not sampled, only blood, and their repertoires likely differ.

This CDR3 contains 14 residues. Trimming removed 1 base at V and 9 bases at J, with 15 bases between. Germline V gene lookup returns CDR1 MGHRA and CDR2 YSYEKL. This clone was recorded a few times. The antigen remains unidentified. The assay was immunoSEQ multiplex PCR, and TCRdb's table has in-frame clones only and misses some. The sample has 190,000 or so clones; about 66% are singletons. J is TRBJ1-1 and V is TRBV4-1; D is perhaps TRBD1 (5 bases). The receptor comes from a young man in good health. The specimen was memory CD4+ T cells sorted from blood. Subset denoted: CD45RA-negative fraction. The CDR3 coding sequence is TGCGCCAGCAGCCAAGTTCACGGGGGGACTAAAGCTTTCTTT. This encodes CASSQVHGGTKAFF.